This TCR beta chain was obtained from a study of blood T cell repertoires in COVID-19. This clone is a singleton in its sample. TCRdb keeps only in-frame clones here, not all; method: immunoSEQ multiplex PCR. In the table there are under 95,000 clones, approximately 89% of which are singletons. Losses at the gene ends were 0 bases for V and 2 bases for J; bases not matched to a gene: 0. Germline V lookup: CDR1 SGHDT, CDR2 YYEEEE. The CDR3 loop spans 14 amino acids. The gene calls are TRBV5-6 and TRBJ1-2, with 8 bases lining up with TRBD1. Input material: peripheral blood. The clonotype comes from a human donor with acute or convalescent COVID-19. The donor label of this sample is uncertain. Written as DNA, the CDR3 is TGTGCCAGCAGCTTGGGACAGGGGAACTATGGCTACACCTTC. This gives the protein CASSLGQGNYGYTF. The whole variable domain, filled in from reference TRBV5-6 and TRBJ1-2, reads DAGVTQSPTHLIKTRGQQVTLRCSPKSGHDTVSWYQQALGQGPQFIFQYYEEEERQRGNFPDRFSGHQFPNYSSELNVNALLLGDSALYLCASSLGQGNYGYTFGSGTRLTVV.